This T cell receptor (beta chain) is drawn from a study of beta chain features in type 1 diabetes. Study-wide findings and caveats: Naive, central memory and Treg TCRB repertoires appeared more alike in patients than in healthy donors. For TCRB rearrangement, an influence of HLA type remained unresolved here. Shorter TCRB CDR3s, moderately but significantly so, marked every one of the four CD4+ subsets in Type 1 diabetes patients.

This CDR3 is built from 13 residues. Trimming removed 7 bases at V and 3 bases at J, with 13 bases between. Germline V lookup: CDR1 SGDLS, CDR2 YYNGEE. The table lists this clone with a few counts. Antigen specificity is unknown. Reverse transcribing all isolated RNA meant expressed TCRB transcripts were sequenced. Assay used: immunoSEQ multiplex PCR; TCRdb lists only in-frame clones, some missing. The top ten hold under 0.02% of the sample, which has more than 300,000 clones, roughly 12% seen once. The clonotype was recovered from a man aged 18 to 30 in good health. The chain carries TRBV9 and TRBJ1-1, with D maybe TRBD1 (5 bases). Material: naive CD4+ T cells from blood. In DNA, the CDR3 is TGTGCCAGCTGCGCGGCGGGGGACACTGAAGCTTTCTTT. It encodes CASCAAGDTEAFF.